The 4 T cell receptor beta chains presented below share a single source sample, sequenced in a study of blood T cells in healthy people across ages. Together with a sample-barcoded 5' primer, a J-beta primer mix was included in a second PCR lasting about 7 to 12 cycles. TCRdb used MiXCR to reprocess the 5' RACE reads, holding one entry per CDR3 protein. Among about 970,000 distinct CDR3 sequences listed, roughly half were seen once. The sample was blood. The source of these receptors is a woman aged 60 to 75 in good health.

The rearrangement links TRBV27 to TRBJ2-2; D is possibly TRBD2 (6 bases). This CDR3 has 12 amino acids. The V gene's germline CDR1 is MNHEY and CDR2 SMNVEV (reference sequence). V dropped 8 bases and J dropped 6 bases, with 10 bases sitting between them. The CDR3 here is CASRTGAGELFF. Here the CDR3 DNA reads TGTGCCAGCCGTACGGGGGCCGGGGAGCTGTTTTTT.

This clonotype was seen a handful of times. The chain uses TRBV29-1 and TRBJ2-3; 10 bases match TRBD1. Germline-derived CDR1 and CDR2 are SQVTM and ANQGSEA. V shed 4 bases and J 5 bases; nucleotides not matched to a gene: 3. The CDR3 consists of 13 residues. CDR3 sequence reads: CSVVGTGEDTQYF. In DNA, the CDR3 is TGCAGCGTTGTTGGGACAGGGGAAGATACGCAGTATTTT.

The table lists this clonotype with a few counts. The chain recombines TRBV20-1 with TRBJ2-7; unclear D gene. V was clipped by 2 bases and J by 2 bases, with 19 bases between them. Germline CDR1 reads DFQATT; CDR2 reads SNEGSKA (reference sequence). This CDR3 is built from 16 residues. The DNA for the CDR3 is TGCAGTGCTAGACCCTTGCCGGGCCCTGGCCCCTACGAGCAGTACTTC. Protein sequence: CSARPLPGPGPYEQYF.

V gene TRBV4-1 combines with J gene TRBJ1-5; tentative D call: TRBD1 (5 bases). Trimming removed 4 bases from V and 6 bases from J, with 16 bases in between. Per germline, CDR1 MGHRA and CDR2 YSYEKL. The CDR3 length is 15 residues. DNA for the CDR3: TGCGCCAGCAGCCGATCCGGACATCAGGGTCAGCCCCAGCATTTT. This encodes CASSRSGHQGQPQHF.